The T cell receptor (beta chain) described here comes from a study of CD8 T cells in ankylosing spondylitis. TCRdb fed the 5' RACE reads into MiXCR, producing one record per CDR3 protein. The table shows about 140,000 distinct CDR3 sequences, with around 32% occurring only once. Germline-derived CDR1 and CDR2 are SQVTM and ANQGSEA. The V gene end was trimmed by 5 bases and the J gene end by 7 bases; junction bases not matched to a gene: 11. CDR3 length: 14 residues. This TCR was recovered from a male donor with ankylosing spondylitis. The V gene is TRBV29-1, the J gene TRBJ2-1; 7 bases line up with TRBD1. The material sequenced was synovial fluid, either unsorted or a sorted T cell fraction (not recorded which). The DNA for the CDR3 is TGCAGCGTTAAACAGGGGTTAATCGGAAATGAGCAGTTCTTC. Translated, it gives CSVKQGLIGNEQFF.